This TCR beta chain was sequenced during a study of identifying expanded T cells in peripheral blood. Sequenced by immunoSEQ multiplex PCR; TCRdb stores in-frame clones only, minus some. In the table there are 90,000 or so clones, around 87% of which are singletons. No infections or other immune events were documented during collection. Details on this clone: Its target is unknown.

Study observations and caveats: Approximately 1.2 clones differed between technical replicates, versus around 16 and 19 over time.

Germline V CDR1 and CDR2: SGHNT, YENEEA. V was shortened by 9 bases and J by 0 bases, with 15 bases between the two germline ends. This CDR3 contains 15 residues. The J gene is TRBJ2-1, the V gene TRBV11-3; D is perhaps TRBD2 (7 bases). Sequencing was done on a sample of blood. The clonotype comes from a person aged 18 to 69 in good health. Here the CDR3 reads CASSGGLSSYNEQFF. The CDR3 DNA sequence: TGTGCCAGTTCCGGGGGGCTTTCCTCCTACAATGAGCAGTTCTTC.